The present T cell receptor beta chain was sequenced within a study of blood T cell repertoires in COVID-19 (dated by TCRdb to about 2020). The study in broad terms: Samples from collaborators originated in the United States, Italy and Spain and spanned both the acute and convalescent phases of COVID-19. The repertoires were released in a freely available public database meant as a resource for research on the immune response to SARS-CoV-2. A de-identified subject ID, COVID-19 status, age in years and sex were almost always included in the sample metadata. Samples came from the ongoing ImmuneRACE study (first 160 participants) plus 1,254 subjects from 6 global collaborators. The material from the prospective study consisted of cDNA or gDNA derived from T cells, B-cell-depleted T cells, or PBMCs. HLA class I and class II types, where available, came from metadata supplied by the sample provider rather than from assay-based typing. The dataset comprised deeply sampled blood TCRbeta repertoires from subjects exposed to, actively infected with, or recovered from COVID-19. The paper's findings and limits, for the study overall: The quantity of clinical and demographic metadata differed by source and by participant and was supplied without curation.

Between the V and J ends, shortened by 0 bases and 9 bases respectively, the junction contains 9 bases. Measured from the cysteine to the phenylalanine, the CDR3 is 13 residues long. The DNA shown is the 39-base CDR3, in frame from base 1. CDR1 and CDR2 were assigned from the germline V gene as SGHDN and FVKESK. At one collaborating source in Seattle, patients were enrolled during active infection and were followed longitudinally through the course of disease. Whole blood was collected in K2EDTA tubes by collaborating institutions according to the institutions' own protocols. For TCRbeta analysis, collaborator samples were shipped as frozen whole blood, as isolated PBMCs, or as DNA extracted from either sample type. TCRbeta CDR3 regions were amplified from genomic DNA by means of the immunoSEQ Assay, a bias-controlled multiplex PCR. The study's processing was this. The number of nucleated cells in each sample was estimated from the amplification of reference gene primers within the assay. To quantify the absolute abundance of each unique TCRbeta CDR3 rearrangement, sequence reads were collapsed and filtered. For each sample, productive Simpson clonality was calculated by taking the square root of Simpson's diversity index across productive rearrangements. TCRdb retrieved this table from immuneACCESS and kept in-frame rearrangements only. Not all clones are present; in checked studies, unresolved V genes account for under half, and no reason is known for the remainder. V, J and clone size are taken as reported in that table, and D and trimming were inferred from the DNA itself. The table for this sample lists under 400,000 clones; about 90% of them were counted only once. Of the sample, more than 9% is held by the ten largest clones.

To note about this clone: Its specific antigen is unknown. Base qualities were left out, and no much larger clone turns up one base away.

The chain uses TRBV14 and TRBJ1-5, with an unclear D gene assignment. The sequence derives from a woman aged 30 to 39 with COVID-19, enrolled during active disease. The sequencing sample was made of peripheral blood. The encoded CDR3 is CASSQDRVWPQHF. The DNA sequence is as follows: TGTGCCAGCAGCCAAGATCGGGTTTGGCCCCAGCATTTT.